The clone carrying this T cell receptor beta chain was counted between two and nine times. This specimen belongs to a study of OX40 agonist ivuxolimab in advanced cancers. Study-wide background: The patients received agonistic anti-OX40 (CD134) antibody ivuxolimab. Enrollees could have had prior anti-PD-1, anti-PD-L1 or anti-CTLA-4 therapy, which about 40% had received.

Profiling relied on immunoSEQ multiplex PCR, and the TCRdb table lists in-frame clones only, not all of them. The sample holds some 21,000 clones; 88% are singletons and the top ten take about 10%. Trimming at V came to 2 bases and at J to 0 bases, leaving 3 bases not matched to a gene. Germline V gene lookup returns CDR1 MRHNA and CDR2 SNTAGT. The CDR3 is 16 residues long. This receptor was identified in an adult with an advanced solid tumor such as melanoma, head and neck, liver or kidney cancer. The source was CD4+ or CD8+ T cells sorted from blood, collected in a trial of the OX40 agonist ivuxolimab. This chain joins TRBV6-4 and TRBJ2-3; 9 bases align to TRBD2. The CDR3 region has the DNA TGTGCCAGCAGTGACGCTAGCGGGGCTAGCACAGATACGCAGTATTTT. The encoded protein is CASSDASGASTDTQYF.